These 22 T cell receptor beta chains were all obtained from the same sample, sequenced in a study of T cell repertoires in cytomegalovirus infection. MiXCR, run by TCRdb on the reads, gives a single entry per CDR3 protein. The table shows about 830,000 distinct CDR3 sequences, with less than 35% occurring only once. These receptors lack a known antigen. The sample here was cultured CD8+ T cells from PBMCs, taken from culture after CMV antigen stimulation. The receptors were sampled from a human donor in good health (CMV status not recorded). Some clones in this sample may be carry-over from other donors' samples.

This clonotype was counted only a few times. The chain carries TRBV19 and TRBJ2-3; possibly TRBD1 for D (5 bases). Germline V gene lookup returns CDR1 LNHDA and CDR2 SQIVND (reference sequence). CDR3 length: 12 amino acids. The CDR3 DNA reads TGTGCTACCGTAGGGGGCACAGATACGCAGTATTTT. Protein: CATVGGTDTQYF.

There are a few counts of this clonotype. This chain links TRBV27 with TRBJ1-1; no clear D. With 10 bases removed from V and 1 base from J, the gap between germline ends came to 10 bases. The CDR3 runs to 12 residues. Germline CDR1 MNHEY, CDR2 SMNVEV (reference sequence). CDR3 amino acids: CATSGRNTEAFF. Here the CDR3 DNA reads TGTGCCACCTCGGGCCGGAACACTGAAGCTTTCTTT.

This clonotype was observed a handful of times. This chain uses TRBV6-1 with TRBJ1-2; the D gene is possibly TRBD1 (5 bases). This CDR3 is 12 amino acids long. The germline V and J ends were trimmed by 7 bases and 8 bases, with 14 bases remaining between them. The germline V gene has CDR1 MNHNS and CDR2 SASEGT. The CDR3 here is CASTGTSWGYTF. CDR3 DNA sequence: TGTGCCAGCACCGGGACCTCTTGGGGCTACACCTTC.

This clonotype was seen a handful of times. The chain's CDR3 is CASSYSSGQGLYEQYF. The CDR3 bases are TGTGCCAGCAGTTACTCAAGCGGGCAGGGATTGTACGAGCAGTACTTC. The chain is built from TRBV6-5 and TRBJ2-7, with D possibly TRBD2 on 6 matching bases. This CDR3 spans 16 amino acids. V gave up 0 bases and J gave up 4 bases, with 16 bases separating them. Germline V lookup: CDR1 MNHEY, CDR2 SVGAGI.

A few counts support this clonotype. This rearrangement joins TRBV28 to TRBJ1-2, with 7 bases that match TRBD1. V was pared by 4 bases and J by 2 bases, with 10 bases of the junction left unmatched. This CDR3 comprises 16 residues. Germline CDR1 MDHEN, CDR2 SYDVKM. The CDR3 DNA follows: TGTGCCAGCAGTTCCAGAATGGGGACAGCAAACTATGGCTACACCTTC. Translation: CASSSRMGTANYGYTF.

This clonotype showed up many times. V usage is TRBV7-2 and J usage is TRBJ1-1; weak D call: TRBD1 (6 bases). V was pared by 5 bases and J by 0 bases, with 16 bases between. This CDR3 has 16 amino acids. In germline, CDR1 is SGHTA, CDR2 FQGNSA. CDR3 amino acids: CASSPAGGEMNTEAFF. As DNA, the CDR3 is TGTGCCAGCAGCCCCGCGGGGGGCGAAATGAACACTGAAGCTTTCTTT.

The CDR3 region is CASSYSPNPGSETQYF. The CDR3 coding sequence is TGTGCCAGCAGTTACTCCCCGAACCCGGGTTCAGAGACCCAGTACTTC. The chain carries TRBV6-8 and TRBJ2-5; D not certain. The germline V gene has CDR1 MNHGY and CDR2 SAAAGT. V lost 0 bases to trimming and J lost 4 bases, with 15 bases between them. There are 16 residues in the CDR3.

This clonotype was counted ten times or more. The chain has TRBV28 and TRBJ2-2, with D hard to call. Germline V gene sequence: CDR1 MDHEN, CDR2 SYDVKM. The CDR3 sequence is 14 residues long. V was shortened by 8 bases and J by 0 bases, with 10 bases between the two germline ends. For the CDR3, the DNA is TGTGCCAGCGATGAGACACCGAACACCGGGGAGCTGTTTTTT. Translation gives CASDETPNTGELFF.

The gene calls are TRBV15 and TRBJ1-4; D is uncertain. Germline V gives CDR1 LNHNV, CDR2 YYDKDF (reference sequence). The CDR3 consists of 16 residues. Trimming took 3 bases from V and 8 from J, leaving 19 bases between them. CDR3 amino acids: CATSSESVHSGEKLFF. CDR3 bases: TGTGCCACCAGCAGTGAATCGGTACACTCTGGCGAAAAACTGTTTTTT.

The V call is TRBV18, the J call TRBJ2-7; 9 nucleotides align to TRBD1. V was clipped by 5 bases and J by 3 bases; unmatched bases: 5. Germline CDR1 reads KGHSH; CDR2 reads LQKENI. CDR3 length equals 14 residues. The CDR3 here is CASSTGTGYYEQYF. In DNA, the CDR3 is TGTGCCAGCTCAACCGGGACAGGGTACTACGAGCAGTACTTC.

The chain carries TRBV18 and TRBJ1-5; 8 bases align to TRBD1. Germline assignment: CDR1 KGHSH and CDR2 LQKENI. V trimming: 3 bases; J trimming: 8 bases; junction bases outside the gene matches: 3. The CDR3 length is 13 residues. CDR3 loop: CASSPRGQEPQHF. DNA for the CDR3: TGTGCCAGCTCACCCAGGGGGCAGGAGCCCCAGCATTTT.

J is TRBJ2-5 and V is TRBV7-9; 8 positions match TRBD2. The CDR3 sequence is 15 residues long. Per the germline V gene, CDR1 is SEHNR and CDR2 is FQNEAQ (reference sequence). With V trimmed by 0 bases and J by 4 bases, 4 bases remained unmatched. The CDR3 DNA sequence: TGTGCCAGCAGCTTAGCTTCAGCGGGGGTAGAGACCCAGTACTTC. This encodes CASSLASAGVETQYF.

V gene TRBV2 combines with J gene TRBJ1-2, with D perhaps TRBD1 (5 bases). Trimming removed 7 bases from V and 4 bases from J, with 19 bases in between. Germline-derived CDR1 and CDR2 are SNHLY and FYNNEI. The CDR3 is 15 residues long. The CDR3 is CASILVGGGIYGYTF. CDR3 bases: TGTGCCAGCATACTCGTGGGGGGAGGAATCTATGGCTACACCTTC.

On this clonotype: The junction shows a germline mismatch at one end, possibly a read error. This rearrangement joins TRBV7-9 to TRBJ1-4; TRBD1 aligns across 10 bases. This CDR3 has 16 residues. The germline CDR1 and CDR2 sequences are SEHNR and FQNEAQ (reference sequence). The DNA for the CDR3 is TGTGCCAACAGCGGGGACAGGGGATCAACTAATGAAAAACTGTTTTTT. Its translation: CANSGDRGSTNEKLFF. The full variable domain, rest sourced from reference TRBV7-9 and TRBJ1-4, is DTGVSQNPRHKITKRGQNVTFRCDPISEHNRLYWYRQTLGQGPEFLTYFQNEAQLEKSRLLSDRFSAERPKGSFSTLEIQRTEQGDSAMYLCANSGDRGSTNEKLFFGSGTQLSVL.

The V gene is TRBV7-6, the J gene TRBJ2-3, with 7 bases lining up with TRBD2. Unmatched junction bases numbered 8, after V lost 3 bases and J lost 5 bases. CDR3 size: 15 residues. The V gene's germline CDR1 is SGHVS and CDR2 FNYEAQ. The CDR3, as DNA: TGTGCCAGCAGCTTGAACAGAAGGGAGGGAGATACGCAGTATTTT. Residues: CASSLNRREGDTQYF.

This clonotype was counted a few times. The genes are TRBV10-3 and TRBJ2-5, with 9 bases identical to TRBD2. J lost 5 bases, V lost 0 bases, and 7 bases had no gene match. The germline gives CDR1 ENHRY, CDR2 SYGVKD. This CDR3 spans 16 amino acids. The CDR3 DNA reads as TGTGCCATCAGTGAGTCGATGCTAGCGGGACTCGAGACCCAGTACTTC. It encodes CAISESMLAGLETQYF.

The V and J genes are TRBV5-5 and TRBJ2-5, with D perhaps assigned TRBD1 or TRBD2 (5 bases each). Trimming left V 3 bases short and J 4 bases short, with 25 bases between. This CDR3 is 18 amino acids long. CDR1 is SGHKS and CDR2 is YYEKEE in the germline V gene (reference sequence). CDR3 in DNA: TGTGCCAGCAGCTCGGTTTATTTTTCGGGACGCCTAGGAGAGACCCAGTACTTC. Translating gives CASSSVYFSGRLGETQYF.

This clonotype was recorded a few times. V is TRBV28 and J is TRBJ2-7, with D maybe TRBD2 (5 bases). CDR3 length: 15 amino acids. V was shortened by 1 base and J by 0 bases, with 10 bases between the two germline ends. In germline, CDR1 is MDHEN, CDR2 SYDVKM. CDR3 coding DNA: TGTGCCAGCAGTTTATCGAGGAGGAGCTCCTACGAGCAGTACGTC. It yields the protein CASSLSRRSSYEQYV.

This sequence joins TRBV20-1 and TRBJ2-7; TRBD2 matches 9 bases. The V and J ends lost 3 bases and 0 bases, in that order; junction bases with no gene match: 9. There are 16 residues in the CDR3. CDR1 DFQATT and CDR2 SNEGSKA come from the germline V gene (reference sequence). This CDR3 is CSARGTTSGVSYEQYF. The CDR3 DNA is TGCAGTGCTAGGGGAACGACTAGCGGAGTCTCCTACGAGCAGTACTTC.

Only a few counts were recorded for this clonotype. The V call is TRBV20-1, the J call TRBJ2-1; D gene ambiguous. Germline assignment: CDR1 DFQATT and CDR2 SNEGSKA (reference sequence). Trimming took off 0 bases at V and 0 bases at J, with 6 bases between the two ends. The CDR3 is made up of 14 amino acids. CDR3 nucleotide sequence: TGCAGTGCTAGAGAGACGAGCTCCTACAATGAGCAGTTCTTC. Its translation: CSARETSSYNEQFF.

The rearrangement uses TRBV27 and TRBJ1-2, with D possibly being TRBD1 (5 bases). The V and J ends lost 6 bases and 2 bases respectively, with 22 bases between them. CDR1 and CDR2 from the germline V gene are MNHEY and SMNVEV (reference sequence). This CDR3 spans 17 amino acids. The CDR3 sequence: CASSGNLGLILNYGYTF. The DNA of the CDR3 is TGTGCCAGCAGCGGGAATTTGGGGCTCATCCTCAACTATGGCTACACCTTC.

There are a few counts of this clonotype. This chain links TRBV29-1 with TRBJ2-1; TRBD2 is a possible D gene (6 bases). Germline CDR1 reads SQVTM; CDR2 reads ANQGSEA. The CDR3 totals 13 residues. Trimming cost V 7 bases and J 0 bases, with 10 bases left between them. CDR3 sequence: CSARGTSYNEQFF. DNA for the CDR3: TGCAGCGCCCGGGGGACCTCCTACAATGAGCAGTTCTTC.